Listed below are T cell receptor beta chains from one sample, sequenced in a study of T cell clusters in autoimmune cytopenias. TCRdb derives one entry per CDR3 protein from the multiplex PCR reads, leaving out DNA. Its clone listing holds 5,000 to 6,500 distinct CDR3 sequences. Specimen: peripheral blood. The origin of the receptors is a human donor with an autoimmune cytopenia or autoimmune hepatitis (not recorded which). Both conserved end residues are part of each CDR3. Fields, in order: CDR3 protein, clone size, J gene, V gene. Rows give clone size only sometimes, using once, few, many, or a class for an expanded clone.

CDR3 protein: CSARGDSLYEQYF; clone size: NA; J gene: TRBJ2-7; V gene: TRBV20-1
CDR3 protein: CATYEEWNTEAFF; clone size: NA; J gene: TRBJ1-1; V gene: TRBV6-1
CDR3 protein: CASSQDTGYGYTF; clone size: medium-sized; J gene: TRBJ1-2; V gene: TRBV4-3
CDR3 protein: CASSLIRANYGYTF; clone size: medium-sized; J gene: TRBJ1-2; V gene: TRBV5-6
CDR3 protein: CASSLQLYNSPLHF; clone size: medium-sized; J gene: TRBJ1-6; V gene: TRBV7-9
CDR3 protein: CASSQILAAAQETQYF; clone size: NA; J gene: TRBJ2-5; V gene: TRBV6-5
CDR3 protein: CASSPLAGALYEQYF; clone size: NA; J gene: TRBJ2-7; V gene: TRBV7-6
CDR3 protein: CASRPGQGSFTEAFF; clone size: NA; J gene: TRBJ1-1; V gene: TRBV6-5
CDR3 protein: CASSRQAGGQETQYF; clone size: NA; J gene: TRBJ2-5; V gene: TRBV4-3
CDR3 protein: CASSSNLSGGQFF; clone size: NA; J gene: TRBJ2-1; V gene: TRBV7-2
CDR3 protein: CASSYQGAIGYTF; clone size: NA; J gene: TRBJ1-2; V gene: TRBV7-2
CDR3 protein: CASSPIPSSYEQYF; clone size: medium-sized; J gene: TRBJ2-7; V gene: TRBV19
CDR3 protein: CASSLGPSQPQHF; clone size: NA; J gene: TRBJ1-5; V gene: TRBV11-1
CDR3 protein: CASNKQGIGYEQYF; clone size: medium-sized; J gene: TRBJ2-7; V gene: TRBV12-3/TRBV12-4
CDR3 protein: CASSLDRFGYTF; clone size: medium-sized; J gene: TRBJ1-2; V gene: TRBV13
CDR3 protein: CASSISSAPDTQYF; clone size: medium-sized; J gene: TRBJ2-3; V gene: TRBV19
CDR3 protein: CASTEPMTASGYTF; clone size: medium-sized; J gene: TRBJ1-2; V gene: TRBV6-2/TRBV6-3
CDR3 protein: CASSLSRGLYEQYF; clone size: NA; J gene: TRBJ2-7; V gene: TRBV5-1
CDR3 protein: CASRRKSGVDTQYF; clone size: medium-sized; J gene: TRBJ2-3; V gene: TRBV6-6
CDR3 protein: CASSFFQGNTEAFF; clone size: NA; J gene: TRBJ1-1; V gene: TRBV12-3/TRBV12-4
CDR3 protein: CASSMFPGTAAFF; clone size: NA; J gene: TRBJ1-1; V gene: TRBV19
CDR3 protein: CASSPRSLRDRSSHMNTEAFF; clone size: NA; J gene: TRBJ1-1; V gene: TRBV18
CDR3 protein: CASGAEDQPQHF; clone size: medium-sized; J gene: TRBJ1-5; V gene: TRBV7-9
CDR3 protein: CAWTRSGELFF; clone size: medium-sized; J gene: TRBJ2-2; V gene: TRBV30
CDR3 protein: CSVRENTEAFF; clone size: medium-sized; J gene: TRBJ1-1; V gene: TRBV29-1
CDR3 protein: CASSLDPGQGTGELFF; clone size: medium-sized; J gene: TRBJ2-2; V gene: TRBV7-9